The T cell receptor (beta chain) under discussion was sequenced for a study of T cells expressing NK-cell markers. Study-wide background: Sorted CD3+CD56+NKG2C+, CD3+CD56+NKG2C- and CD3+CD56-NKG2C+ T-cell subsets were beta-chain profiled. General study findings and limits: Similarly, these clonotypes led the CD3+CD56-NKG2C+ fraction as well in several donors. The study found dominant NKG2C+ clonotypes at about 1.0-7.5% of CD8+ T cells in roughly six donors.

Following a re-call of the 5' RACE reads, TCRdb has one entry per CDR3 protein and lacks DNA. The sample includes just under 150,000 distinct CDR3 sequences. Per the germline V gene, CDR1 is SGHNT and CDR2 is YYREEE (reference sequence). The CDR3 extends over 15 amino acids. Points on this clonotype: The antigen is undetermined.

The source of this sequence is a man aged 18 to 30 in good health. The chain links TRBV5-4 to TRBJ2-4; the D call from TCRdb, TRBD1, cannot be confirmed without DNA. The sample taken for sequencing was blood T cells: a sorted CD56 or NKG2C T cell subset, CD4+ or CD8+ T cells, or bulk PBMC T cells (not recorded which). The CDR3 sequence: CASSLDRGQVNIQYF.